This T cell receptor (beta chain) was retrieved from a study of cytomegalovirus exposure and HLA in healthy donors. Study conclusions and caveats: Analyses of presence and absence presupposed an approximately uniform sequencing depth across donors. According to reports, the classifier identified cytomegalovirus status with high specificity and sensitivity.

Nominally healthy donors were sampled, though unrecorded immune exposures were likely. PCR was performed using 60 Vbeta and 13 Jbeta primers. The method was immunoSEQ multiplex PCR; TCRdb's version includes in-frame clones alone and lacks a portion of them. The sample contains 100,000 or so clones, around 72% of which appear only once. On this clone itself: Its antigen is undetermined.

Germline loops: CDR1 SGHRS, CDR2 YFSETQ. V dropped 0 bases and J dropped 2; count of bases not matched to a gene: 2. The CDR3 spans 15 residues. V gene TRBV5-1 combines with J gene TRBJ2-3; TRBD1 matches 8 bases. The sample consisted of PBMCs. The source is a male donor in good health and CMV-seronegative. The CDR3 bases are TGCGCCAGCAGCTTGGAGGGACAGGACACAGATACGCAGTATTTT. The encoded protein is CASSLEGQDTDTQYF.